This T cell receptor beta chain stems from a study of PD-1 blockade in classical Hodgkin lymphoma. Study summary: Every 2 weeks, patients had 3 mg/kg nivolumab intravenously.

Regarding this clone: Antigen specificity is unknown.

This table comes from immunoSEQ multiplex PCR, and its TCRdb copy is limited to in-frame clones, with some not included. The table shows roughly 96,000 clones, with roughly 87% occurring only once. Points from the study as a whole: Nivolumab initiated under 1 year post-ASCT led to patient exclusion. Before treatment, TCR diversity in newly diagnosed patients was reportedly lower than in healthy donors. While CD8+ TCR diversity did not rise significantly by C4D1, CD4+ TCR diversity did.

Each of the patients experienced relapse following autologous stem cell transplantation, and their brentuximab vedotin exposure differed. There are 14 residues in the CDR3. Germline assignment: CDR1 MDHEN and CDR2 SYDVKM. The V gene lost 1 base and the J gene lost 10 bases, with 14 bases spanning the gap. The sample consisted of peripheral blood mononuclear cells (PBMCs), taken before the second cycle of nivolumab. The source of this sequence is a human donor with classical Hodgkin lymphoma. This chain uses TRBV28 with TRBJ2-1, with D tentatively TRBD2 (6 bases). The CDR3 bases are TGTGCCAGCAGTTTATTCACTAGCTCTGGCGAGCAGTTCTTC. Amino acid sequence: CASSLFTSSGEQFF.